This TCR beta chain was identified in a study of T cell repertoires in cytomegalovirus infection. Study details: CMV infection plus the matching HLA type was flagged by public TCR beta signatures.

MiXCR, applied by TCRdb to the reads, yields one record per CDR3 protein. The data hold 120,000 to 150,000 distinct CDR3 sequences, with about 6.5% observed a single time. The study's findings and limits: It was HLA-C-restricted CMV-specific TCR beta clonotypes that dominated the response ex vivo. Carriers of CMV and the relevant HLA type were discriminated by public TCR beta frequency.

In the case of this clonotype: Its antigen is not known.

The sequence derives from a human donor in good health (CMV status not recorded). Some clones in this sample may be carry-over from other donors' samples. The sequenced material came from PBMCs.

CDR3 nucleotide sequence: TGCAGCGTTCCGGGCGGCGGGTTCGGGGAGACCCAGTACTTC. It codes for CSVPGGGFGETQYF. The V call is TRBV29-1, the J call TRBJ2-5, with TRBD2 as a possible D gene (5 bases). Trimming took 5 bases from V and 5 from J, leaving 18 bases between them. Germline V gives CDR1 SQVTM, CDR2 ANQGSEA. There are 14 residues in the CDR3.